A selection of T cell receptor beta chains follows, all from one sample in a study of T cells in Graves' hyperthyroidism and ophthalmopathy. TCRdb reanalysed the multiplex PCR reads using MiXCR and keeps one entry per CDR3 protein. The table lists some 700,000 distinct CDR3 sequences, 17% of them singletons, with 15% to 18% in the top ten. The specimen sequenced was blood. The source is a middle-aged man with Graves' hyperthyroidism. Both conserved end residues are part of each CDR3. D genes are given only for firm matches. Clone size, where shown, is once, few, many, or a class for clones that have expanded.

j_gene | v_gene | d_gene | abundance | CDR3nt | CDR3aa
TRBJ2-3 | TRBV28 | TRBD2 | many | TGTGCCAGCAGACCCGGGACTAGCTACACAGATACGCAGTATTTT | CASRPGTSYTDTQYF
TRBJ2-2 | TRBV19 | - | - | TGTGCCAATAGTAGCCTCGGACTCGACACCGGGGAGCTGTTTTTT | CANSSLGLDTGELFF
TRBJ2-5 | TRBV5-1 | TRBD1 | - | TGCGCCAGCAGCGAGACAGGGAAGGGAATCGAGACCCAGTACTTC | CASSETGKGIETQYF
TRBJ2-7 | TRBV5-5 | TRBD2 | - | TGTGCCAGCAGCCCCGTCCCGACTAGCGGTTACGAGCTGTACTTC | CASSPVPTSGYELYF
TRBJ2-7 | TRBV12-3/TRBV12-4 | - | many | TGTGCCAGCACCTCTGGGGGCGAGCAGTACTTC | CASTSGGEQYF
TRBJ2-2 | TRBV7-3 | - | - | TGTGCCAGCAGCACTAGTTCGCGGGTAAACACCGGGGAGCTGTTTTTT | CASSTSSRVNTGELFF
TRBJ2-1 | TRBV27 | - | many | TGTGCCAGCAGTTTATCTCGGGCCTACAATGAGCAGTTCTTC | CASSLSRAYNEQFF
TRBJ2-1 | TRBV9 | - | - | TGTGCCAGCAGCGTAGGCTATAGCGGCTATGAGCAGTTCTTC | CASSVGYSGYEQFF
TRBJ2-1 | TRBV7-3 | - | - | TGTGCCAGCAGCTTCTCGGGGCGATCCTACAATGAGCAGTTCTTC | CASSFSGRSYNEQFF
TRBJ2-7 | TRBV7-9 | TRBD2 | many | TGTGCCAGCGACACGGGACTAGGATCCTACGAGCAGTACTTC | CASDTGLGSYEQYF
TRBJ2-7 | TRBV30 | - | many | TGTGCCTACAAGGGGACAAGATACGAGCAGTACTTC | CAYKGTRYEQYF
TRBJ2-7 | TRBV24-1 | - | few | TGTGCCACCAGTGATCCTGGACCGGCCTCGGAGCAGTACTTC | CATSDPGPASEQYF
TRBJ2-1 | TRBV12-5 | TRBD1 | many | TGTGCTAGTGGTTTGAAGTACCCGGGACAGGGGGCATATGAGCAGTTCTTC | CASGLKYPGQGAYEQFF
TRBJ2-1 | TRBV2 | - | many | TGTGCCAGCAGTGAAGCGCTTTACCTATACAATGAGCAGTTCTTC | CASSEALYLYNEQFF
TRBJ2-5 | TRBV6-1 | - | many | TGTGCCAGCAGCTCAAGGGGGGCCCGACAAGAGACCCAGTACTTC | CASSSRGARQETQYF
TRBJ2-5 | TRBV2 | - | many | TGTGCCAGCCACCGACTCTGGGGGGAGACCCAGTACTTC | CASHRLWGETQYF
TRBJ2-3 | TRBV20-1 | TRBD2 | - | TGCAGTGCTCCCAGCGGGAGAACAGATACGCAGTATTTT | CSAPSGRTDTQYF
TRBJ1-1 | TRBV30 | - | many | TGTGCCTGGAGTGTAGAATACAACACTGAAGCTTTCTTT | CAWSVEYNTEAFF
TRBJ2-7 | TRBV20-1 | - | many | TGCAGTGCCGGTGGGGTGGAGCAGTACTTC | CSAGGVEQYF
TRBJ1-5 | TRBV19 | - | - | TGTGCCAGTAGTATTCTTCAGGGTTACAATCAGCCCCAGCATTTT | CASSILQGYNQPQHF
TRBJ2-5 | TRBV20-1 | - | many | TGCAGTGCCCCTAAGCCCCGGGCGCAAGAGACCCAGTACTTC | CSAPKPRAQETQYF
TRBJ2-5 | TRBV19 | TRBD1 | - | TGTGCCAGTACCCCCGGACAGGGTGTTCGAGAGACCCAGTACTTC | CASTPGQGVRETQYF
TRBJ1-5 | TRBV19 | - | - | TGTGCCAGTAGTTCGCAGGAAAATCAGCCCCAGCATTTT | CASSSQENQPQHF
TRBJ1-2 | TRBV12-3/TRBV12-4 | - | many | TGTGCCAGTCCCGGGCCTCTTAACTATGGCTACACCTTC | CASPGPLNYGYTF
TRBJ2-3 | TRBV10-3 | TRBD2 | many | TGTGCCATCGCTAGCGGGAGGGCCGACACAGATACGCAGTATTTT | CAIASGRADTDTQYF
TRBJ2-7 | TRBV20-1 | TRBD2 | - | TGCAGTGTTAGTGCCACTAGCGGCCTCCGCTACGAGCAGTACTTC | CSVSATSGLRYEQYF
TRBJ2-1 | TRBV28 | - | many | TGTGCCAGCAGTAAAAACAGCGATGAGCAGTTCTTC | CASSKNSDEQFF
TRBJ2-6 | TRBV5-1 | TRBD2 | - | TGCGCCAGCAGCTTTGATTTAGCGGGCTCTGGGGCCAACGTCCTGACTTTC | CASSFDLAGSGANVLTF
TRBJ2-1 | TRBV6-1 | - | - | TGTGCCAGCAGTGAAGTACTAGCTCCCAATGAGCAGTTCTTC | CASSEVLAPNEQFF
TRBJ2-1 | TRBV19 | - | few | TGTGCCAGTAGCCCAAGTAGCGGTATGAACTCCTACAATGAGCAGTTCTTC | CASSPSSGMNSYNEQFF
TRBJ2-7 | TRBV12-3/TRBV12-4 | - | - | TGTGCCAGCAGTCCGGACCAGGCTAGGGAGCAGTACTTC | CASSPDQAREQYF
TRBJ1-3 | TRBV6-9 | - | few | TGTGCCAGCACCAGCTATCGGGAGGGAGCTGGAAACACCATATATTTT | CASTSYREGAGNTIYF
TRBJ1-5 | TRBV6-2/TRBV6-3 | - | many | TGTGCCAGCAGGGGCAGGTCCGGGGTGAGCAATCAGCCCCAGCATTTT | CASRGRSGVSNQPQHF
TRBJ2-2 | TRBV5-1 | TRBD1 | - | TGCGCCAGCAGCGACGGACAGGGGGCACACACCGGGGAGCTGTTTTTT | CASSDGQGAHTGELFF
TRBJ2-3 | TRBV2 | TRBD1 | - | TGTGCCATCTGGGACAGGGGAGCAGATACGCAGTATTTT | CAIWDRGADTQYF
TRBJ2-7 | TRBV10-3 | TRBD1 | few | TGTGCCATCAGTGAACAGGGGATCGAGCAGTACTTC | CAISEQGIEQYF
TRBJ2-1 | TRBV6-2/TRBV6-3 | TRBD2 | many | TGTGCCAGCAGCGGACTAGCGGGAGGGGGTGAGCAGTTCTTC | CASSGLAGGGEQFF
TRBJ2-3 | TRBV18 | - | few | TGTGCCAGCTCAGCGGATCTCACAGATACGCAGTATTTT | CASSADLTDTQYF
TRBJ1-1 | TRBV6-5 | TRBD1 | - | TGTGCCAGCAGTTACTTCGGGACAGGGGCCAATTGGGCTGAAGCTTTCTTT | CASSYFGTGANWAEAFF
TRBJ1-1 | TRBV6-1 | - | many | TGTGCCAGCAGCCTCAGGACGTCGAACACTGAAGCTTTCTTT | CASSLRTSNTEAFF
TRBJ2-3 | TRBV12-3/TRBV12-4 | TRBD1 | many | TGTGCCAGCAGCCCAACAGGGGGCGGAGATACGCAGTATTTT | CASSPTGGGDTQYF
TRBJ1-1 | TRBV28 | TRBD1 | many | TGTGCCAGCAGTACACCTAAGGGACAGGGGGACACTGAAGCTTTCTTT | CASSTPKGQGDTEAFF
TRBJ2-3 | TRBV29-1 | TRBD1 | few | TGCAGCGGTAAGGACAGGGGAGGTGATACGCAGTATTTT | CSGKDRGGDTQYF
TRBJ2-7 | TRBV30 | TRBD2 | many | TGTGCCTGGAGTAAGGGCGGGAGCTCCTACGAGCAGTACTTC | CAWSKGGSSYEQYF
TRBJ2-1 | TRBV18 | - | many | TGTGCCAGCTCACCAGGGGGGCGGAATGAGCAGTTCTTC | CASSPGGRNEQFF
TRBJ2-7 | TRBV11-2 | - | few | TGTGCCAGCAGCTCCCGGGATGAATACGAGCAGTACTTC | CASSSRDEYEQYF
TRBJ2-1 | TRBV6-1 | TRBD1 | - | TGTGCCAGCTATTCACTGTACAGGGGAGAATCTGATGAGCAGTTCTTC | CASYSLYRGESDEQFF
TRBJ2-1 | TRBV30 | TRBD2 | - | TGTGCCTGGAGTTATGCTAGCGGGAGTCACTACAATGAGCAGTTCTTC | CAWSYASGSHYNEQFF
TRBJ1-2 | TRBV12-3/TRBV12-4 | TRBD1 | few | TGTGCCAGCAGCAGGCAGGGGGCGCGTGGCTACACCTTC | CASSRQGARGYTF
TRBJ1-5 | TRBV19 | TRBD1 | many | TGTGCCAGTAGTATAATGCCAGGGGGTACAAATCAGCCCCAGCATTTT | CASSIMPGGTNQPQHF
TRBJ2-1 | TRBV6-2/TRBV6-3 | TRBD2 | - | TGTGCCAGCAGTCCCCCCCAAACTAGCGGGAGGAATGAGCAGTTCTTC | CASSPPQTSGRNEQFF
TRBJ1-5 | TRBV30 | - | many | TGTGCCTGGAGTGTCCAAACAGGGAATCAGCCCCAGCATTTT | CAWSVQTGNQPQHF
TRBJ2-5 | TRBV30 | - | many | TGTGCCTGGAGTGTAGACGAGGGCGTGACCCAGTACTTC | CAWSVDEGVTQYF
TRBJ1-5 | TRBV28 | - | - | TGTGCCAGCAGTTTAGGAGGGTCAGGGACTAGCAATCAGCCCCAGCATTTT | CASSLGGSGTSNQPQHF
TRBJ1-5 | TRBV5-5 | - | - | TGTGCCAGCAGCTTGCGACCGATCAATCAGCCCCAGCATTTT | CASSLRPINQPQHF
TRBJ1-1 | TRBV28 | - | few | TGTGCCAGCAGTTTAAATACAGTTATGAACACTGAAGCTTTCTTT | CASSLNTVMNTEAFF